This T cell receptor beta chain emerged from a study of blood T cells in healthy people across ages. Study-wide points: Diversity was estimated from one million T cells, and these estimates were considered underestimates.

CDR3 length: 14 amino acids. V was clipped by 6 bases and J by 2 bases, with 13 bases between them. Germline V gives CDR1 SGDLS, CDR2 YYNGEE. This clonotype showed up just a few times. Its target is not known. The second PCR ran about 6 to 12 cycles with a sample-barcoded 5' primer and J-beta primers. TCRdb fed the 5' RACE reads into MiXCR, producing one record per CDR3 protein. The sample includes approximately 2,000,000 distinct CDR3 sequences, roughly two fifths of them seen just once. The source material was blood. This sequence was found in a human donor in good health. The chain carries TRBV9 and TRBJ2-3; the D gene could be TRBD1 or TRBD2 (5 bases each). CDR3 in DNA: TGTGCCAGCAACCCCGGGGACCCCACAGATACGCAGTATTTT. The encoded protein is CASNPGDPTDTQYF.